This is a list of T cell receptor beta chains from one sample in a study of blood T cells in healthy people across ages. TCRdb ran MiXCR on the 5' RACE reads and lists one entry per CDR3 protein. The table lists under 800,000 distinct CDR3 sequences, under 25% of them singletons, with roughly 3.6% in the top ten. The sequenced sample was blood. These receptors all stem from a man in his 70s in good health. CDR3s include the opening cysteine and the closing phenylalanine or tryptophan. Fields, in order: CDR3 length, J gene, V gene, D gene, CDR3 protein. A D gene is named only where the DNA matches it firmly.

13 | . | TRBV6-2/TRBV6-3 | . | CASSYSMEGEQYF
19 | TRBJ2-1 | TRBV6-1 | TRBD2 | CASSEQLAGEFGSYNEQFF
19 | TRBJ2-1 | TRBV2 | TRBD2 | CASSPGLAGGSQSYNEQFF
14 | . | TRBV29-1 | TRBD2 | CSAIAGWAHNEQFF
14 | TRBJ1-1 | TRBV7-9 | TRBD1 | CASSAQGANSEAFF
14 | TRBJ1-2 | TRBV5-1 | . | CASSPNTGEGGYTF
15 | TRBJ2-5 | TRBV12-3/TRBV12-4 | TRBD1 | CASSPGTGSAETQYF
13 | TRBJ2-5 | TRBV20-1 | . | CSARRNPQETQYF
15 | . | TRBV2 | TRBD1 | CASTTDRDYSYEQYF
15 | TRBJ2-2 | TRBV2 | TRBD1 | CASTADRVSTGELFF
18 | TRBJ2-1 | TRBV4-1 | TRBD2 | CASSQDRVGSGRDNEQFF
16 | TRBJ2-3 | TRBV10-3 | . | CAISESTTGGIYAQYF
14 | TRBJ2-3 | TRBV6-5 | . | CASSSVLEWDTQYF
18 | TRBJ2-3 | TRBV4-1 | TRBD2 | CASSHQPFTSGSVDTQYF
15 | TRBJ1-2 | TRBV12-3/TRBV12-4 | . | CASSPSGGILAGYTF
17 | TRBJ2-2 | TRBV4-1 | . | CASSQDRTGLDTGELFF
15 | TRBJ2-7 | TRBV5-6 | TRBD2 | CASSLSTSGLRGQYF
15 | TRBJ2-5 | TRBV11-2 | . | CASSYGDRNQETQYF
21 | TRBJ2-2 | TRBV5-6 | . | CAGSLVGTGALWDYHTGELFF
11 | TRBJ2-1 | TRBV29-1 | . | CSVDSYNEQFF
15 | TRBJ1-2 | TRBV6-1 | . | CASSEALGRGYGYTF
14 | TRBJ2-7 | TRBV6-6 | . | CASSYGGVSYEQYF
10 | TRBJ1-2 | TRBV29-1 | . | CSVASDGYTF
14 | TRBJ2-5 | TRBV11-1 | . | CASSRELKRQTQYF
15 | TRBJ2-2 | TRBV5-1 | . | CASSPGGLNTGELFF
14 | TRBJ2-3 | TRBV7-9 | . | CASVSGPSTDTQYF